This TCR beta chain is from a study of blood T cell repertoires in COVID-19. Profiling relied on immunoSEQ multiplex PCR, and the TCRdb table lists in-frame clones only, not all of them. The data contain about 20,000 clones, approximately 92% of them singletons. V shed 3 bases and J 8 bases; nucleotides not matched to a gene: 1. Germline assignment: CDR1 SGHDN and CDR2 FVKESK. This CDR3 is built from 13 residues. This chain joins TRBV14 and TRBJ1-6; TRBD1 matches 7 bases. The TCR sequence derives from a man in his 70s with active COVID-19. Sequencing was performed on peripheral blood. The CDR3: CASSQTGYSPLHF. The CDR3 nucleotides are TGTGCCAGCAGCCAGACAGGGTATTCACCCCTCCACTTT.